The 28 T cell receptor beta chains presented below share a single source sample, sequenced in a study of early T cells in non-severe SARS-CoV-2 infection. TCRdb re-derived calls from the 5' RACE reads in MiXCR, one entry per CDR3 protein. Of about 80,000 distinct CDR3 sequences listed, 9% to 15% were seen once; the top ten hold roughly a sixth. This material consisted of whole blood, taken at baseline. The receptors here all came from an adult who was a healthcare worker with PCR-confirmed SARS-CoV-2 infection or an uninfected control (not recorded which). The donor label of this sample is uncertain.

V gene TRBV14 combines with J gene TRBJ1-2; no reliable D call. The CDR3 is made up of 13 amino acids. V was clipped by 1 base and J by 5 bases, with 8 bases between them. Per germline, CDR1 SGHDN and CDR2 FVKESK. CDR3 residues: CASSQGYRYGYTF. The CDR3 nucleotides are TGTGCCAGCAGCCAAGGATACAGATATGGCTACACCTTC.

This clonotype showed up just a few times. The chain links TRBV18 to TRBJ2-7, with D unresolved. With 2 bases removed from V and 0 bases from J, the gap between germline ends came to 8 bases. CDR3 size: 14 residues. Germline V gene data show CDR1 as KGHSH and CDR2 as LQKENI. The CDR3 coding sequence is TGTGCCAGCTCACCAAGAGGCCCCTCCTACGAGCAGTACTTC. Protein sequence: CASSPRGPSYEQYF.

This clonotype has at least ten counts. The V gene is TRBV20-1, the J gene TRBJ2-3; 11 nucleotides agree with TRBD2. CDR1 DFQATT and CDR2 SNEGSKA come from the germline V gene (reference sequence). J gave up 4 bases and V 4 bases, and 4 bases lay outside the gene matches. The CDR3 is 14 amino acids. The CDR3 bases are TGCAGTGCTAATTTAGCGGGAGGGCCAGATACGCAGTATTTT. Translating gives CSANLAGGPDTQYF.

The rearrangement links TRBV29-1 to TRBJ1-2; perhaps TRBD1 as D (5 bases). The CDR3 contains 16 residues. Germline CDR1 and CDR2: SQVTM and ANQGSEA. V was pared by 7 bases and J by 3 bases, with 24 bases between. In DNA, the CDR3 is TGCAGCGCTACTCGTCGGACACTTGTAATTGACTATGGCTACACCTTC. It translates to CSATRRTLVIDYGYTF. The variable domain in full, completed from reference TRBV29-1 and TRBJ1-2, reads SAVISQKPSRDICQRGTSLTIQCQVDSQVTMMFWYRQQPGQSLTLIATANQGSEATYESGFVIDKFPISRPNLTFSTLTVSNMSPEDSSIYLCSATRRTLVIDYGYTFGSGTRLTVV.

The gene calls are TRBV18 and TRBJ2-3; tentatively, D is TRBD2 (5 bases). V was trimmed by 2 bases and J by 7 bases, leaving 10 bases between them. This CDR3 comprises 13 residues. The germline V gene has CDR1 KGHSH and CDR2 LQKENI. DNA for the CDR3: TGTGCCAGCTCACCATGGGGAGCTTATACGCAGTATTTT. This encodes CASSPWGAYTQYF.

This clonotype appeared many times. The CDR3 protein is CASSQAYNEQFF. In DNA form, the CDR3 reads TGCGCCAGCAGCCAAGCTTACAATGAGCAGTTCTTC. This rearrangement joins TRBV4-1 to TRBJ2-1; D uncertain. Trimming removed 1 base at V and 4 bases at J, with 2 bases between. Germline lookup yields CDR1 MGHRA and CDR2 YSYEKL. This CDR3 has 12 amino acids.

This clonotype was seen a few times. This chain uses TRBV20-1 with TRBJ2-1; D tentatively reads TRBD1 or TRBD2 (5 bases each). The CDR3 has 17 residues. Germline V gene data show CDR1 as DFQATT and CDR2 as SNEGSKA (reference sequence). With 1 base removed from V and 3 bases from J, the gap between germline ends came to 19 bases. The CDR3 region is CSARVRRGRSYYNEQFF. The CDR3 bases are TGCAGTGCTAGAGTCCGACGGGGCAGATCATACTACAATGAGCAGTTCTTC.

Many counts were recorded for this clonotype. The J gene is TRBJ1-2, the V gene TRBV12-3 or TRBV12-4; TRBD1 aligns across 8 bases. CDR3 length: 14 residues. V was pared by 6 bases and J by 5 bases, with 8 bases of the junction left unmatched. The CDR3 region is CASRLSTGGYGYTF. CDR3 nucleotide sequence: TGTGCCAGCAGACTATCAACAGGGGGTTATGGCTACACCTTC.

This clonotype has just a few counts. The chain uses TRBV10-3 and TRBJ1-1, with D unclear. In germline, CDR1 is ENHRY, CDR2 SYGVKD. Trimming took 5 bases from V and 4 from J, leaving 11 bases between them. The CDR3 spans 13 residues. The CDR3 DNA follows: TGTGCCATCAGTAGACTCGGGAGCACTGAAGCTTTCTTT. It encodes CAISRLGSTEAFF.

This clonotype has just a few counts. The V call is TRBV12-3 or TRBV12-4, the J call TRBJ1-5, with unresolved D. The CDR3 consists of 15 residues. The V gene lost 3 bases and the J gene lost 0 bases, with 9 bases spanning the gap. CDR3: CASSFSSLSNQPQHF. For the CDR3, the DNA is TGTGCCAGCAGTTTTTCCAGTCTTAGCAATCAGCCCCAGCATTTT.

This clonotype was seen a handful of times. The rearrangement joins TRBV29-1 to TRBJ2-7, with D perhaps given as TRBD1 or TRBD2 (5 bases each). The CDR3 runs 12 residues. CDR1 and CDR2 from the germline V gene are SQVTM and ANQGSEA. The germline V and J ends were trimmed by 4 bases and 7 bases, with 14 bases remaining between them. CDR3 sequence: CSVGAGTREQYF. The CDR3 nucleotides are TGCAGCGTTGGGGCAGGGACCAGGGAGCAGTACTTC.

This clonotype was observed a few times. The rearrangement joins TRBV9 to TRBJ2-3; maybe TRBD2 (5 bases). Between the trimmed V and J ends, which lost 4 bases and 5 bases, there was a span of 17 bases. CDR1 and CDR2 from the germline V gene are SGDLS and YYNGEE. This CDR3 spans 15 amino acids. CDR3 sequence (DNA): TGTGCCAGCAGCCCAGACGGTAGTGGAGGAGATACGCAGTATTTT. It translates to CASSPDGSGGDTQYF.

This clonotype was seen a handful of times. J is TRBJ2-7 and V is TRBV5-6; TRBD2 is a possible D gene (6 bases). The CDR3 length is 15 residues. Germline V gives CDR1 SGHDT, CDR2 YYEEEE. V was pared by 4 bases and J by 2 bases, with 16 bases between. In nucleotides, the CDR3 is TGTGCCAGCAGCCCGGGGGACGGGGTAGCCTACGAGCAGTACTTC. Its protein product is CASSPGDGVAYEQYF.

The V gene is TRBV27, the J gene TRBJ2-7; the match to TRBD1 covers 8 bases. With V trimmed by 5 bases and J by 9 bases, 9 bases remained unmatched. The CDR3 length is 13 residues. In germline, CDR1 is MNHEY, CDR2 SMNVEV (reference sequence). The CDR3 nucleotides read TGTGCCAGCAGTGGAATACAGGGGGGAGCGCAGTACTTC. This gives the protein CASSGIQGGAQYF.

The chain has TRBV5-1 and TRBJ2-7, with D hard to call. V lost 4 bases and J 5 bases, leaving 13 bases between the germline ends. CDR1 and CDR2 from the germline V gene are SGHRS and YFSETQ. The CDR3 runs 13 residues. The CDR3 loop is CASSRDMLDEQYF. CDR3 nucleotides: TGCGCCAGCAGCCGAGATATGTTGGACGAGCAGTACTTC.

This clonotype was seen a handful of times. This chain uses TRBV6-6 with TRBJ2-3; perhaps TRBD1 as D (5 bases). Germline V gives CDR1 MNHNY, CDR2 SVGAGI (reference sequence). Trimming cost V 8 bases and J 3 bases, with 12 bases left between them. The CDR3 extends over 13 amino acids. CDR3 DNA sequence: TGTGCCAGCCATACAGGTCTGACAGATACGCAGTATTTT. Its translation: CASHTGLTDTQYF.

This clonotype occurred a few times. CDR3 nucleotides: TGCGCCAGCAGCTTGAGTCGCCGGGAAGGAGAGACCCAGTACTTC. Residues: CASSLSRREGETQYF. The chain combines TRBV5-1 with TRBJ2-5; weak D call: TRBD2 (5 bases). The CDR3 runs 15 residues. The germline gives CDR1 SGHRS, CDR2 YFSETQ. V lost 1 base and J lost 4, with 14 bases in between.

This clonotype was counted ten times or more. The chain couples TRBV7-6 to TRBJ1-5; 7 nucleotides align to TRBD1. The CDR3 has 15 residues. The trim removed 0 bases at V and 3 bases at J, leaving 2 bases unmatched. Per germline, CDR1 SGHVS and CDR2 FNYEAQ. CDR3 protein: CASSLAGGHNQPQHF. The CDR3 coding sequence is TGTGCCAGCAGCTTAGCAGGGGGCCACAATCAGCCCCAGCATTTT.

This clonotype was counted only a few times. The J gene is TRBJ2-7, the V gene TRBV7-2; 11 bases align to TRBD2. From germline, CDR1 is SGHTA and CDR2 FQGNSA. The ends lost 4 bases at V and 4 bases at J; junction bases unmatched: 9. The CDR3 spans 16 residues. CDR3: CASSSRPSGRFYEQYF. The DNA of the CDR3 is TGTGCCAGCAGCTCGCGGCCTAGCGGGAGGTTTTACGAGCAGTACTTC.

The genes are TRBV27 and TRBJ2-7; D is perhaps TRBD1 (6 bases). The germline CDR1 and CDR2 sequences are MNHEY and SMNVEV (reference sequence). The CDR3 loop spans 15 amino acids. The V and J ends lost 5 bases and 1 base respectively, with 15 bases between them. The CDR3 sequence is CASSPSVGASYEQYF. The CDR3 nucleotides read TGTGCCAGCAGTCCATCCGTGGGGGCTTCCTACGAGCAGTACTTC.

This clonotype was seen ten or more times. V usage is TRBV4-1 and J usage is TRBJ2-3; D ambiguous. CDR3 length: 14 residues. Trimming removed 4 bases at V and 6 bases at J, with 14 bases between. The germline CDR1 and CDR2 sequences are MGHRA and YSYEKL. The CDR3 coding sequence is TGCGCCAGCAGCCCCGGGCCGCTTCTCGATACGCAGTATTTT. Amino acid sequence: CASSPGPLLDTQYF.

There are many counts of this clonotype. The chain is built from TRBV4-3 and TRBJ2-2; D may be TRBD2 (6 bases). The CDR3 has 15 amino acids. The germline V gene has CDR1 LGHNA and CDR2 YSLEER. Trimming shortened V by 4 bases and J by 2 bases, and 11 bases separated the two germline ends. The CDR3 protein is CASSPGDLNTGELFF. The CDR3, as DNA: TGCGCCAGCAGCCCCGGGGACTTAAACACCGGGGAGCTGTTTTTT.

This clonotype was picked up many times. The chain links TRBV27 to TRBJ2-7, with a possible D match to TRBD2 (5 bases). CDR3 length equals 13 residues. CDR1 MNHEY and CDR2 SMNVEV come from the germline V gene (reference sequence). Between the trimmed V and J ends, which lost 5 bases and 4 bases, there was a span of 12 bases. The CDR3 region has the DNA TGTGCCAGCAGTCCCAATGGCGGGTACGAGCAGTACTTC. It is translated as CASSPNGGYEQYF.

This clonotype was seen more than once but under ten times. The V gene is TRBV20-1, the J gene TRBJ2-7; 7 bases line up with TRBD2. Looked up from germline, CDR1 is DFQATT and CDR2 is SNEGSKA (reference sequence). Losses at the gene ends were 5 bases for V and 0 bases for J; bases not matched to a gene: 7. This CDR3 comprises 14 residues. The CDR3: CSALLRERSYEQYF. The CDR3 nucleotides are TGCAGTGCTCTTTTGCGGGAGCGCTCCTACGAGCAGTACTTC.

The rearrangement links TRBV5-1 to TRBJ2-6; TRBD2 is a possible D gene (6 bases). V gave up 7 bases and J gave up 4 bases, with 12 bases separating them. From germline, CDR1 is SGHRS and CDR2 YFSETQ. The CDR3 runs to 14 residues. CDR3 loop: CASRGTSGANVLTF. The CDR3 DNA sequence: TGCGCCAGCCGGGGGACTTCAGGGGCCAACGTCCTGACTTTC.

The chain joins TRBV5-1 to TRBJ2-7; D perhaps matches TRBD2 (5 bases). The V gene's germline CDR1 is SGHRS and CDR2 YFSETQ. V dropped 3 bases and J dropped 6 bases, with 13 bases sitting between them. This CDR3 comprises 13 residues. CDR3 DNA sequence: TGCGCCAGCAGCTATAGCGACGTCGGCGAGCAGTACTTC. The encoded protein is CASSYSDVGEQYF.

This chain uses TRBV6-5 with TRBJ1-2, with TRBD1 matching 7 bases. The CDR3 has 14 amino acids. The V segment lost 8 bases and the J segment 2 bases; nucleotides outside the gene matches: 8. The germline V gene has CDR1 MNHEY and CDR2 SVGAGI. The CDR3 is CASRAGGLNYGYTF. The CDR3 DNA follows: TGTGCCAGCCGGGCAGGGGGTTTGAACTATGGCTACACCTTC.

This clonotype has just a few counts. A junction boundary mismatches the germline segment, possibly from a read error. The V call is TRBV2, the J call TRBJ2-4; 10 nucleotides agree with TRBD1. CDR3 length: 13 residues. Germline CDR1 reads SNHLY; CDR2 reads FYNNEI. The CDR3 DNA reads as TGTGCCAGCAGTGGACAAGATCTGACAGGGGGCATCTTC. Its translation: CASSGQDLTGGIF.